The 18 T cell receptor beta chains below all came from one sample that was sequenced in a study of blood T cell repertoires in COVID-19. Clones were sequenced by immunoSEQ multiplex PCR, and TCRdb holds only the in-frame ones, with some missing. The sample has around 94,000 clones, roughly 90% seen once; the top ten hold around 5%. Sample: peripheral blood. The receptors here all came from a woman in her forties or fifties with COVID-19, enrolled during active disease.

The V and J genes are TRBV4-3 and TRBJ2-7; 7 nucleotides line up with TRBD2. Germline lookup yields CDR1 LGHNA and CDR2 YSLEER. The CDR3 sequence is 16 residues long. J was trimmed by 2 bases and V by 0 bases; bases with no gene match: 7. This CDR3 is CASSQDRGVAAYEQYF. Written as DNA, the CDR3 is TGCGCCAGCAGCCAAGATCGGGGGGTTGCGGCCTACGAGCAGTACTTC.

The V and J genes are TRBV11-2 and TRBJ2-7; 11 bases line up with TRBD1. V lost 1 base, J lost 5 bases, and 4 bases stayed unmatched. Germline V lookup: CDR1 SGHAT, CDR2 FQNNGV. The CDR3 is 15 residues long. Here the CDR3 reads CASSLARTGGHEQYF. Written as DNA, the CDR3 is TGTGCCAGCAGCTTAGCCCGGACAGGGGGCCACGAGCAGTACTTC.

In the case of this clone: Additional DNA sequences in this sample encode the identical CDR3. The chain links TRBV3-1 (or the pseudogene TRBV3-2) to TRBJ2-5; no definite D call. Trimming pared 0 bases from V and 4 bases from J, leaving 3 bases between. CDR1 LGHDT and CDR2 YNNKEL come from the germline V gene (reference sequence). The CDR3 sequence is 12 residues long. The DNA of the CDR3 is TGTGCCAGCAGCCAAGATAGAGAGACCCAGTACTTC. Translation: CASSQDRETQYF.

This chain's CDR3 is CASSLWPQLAGGPNEQFF. DNA of the CDR3: TGTGCCAGCAGCTTATGGCCCCAACTAGCGGGGGGCCCAAATGAGCAGTTCTTC. This chain joins TRBV7-9 and TRBJ2-1; TRBD2 aligns across 12 bases. The J segment lost 7 bases and the V segment lost 2 bases, leaving 12 bases of the junction unmatched. The germline V gene encodes CDR1 SEHNR and CDR2 FQNEAQ (reference sequence). The CDR3 contains 18 residues.

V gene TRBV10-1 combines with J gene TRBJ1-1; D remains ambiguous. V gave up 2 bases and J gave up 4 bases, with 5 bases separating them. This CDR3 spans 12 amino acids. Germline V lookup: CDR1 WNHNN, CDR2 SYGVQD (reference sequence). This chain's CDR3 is CASSELGTEAFF. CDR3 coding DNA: TGCGCCAGCAGTGAGCTAGGCACTGAAGCTTTCTTT.

The DNA of the CDR3 is TGTGCCAGCAGCCCCGACTCCTACACAGATACGCAGTATTTT. Protein: CASSPDSYTDTQYF. V and J are TRBV5-5 and TRBJ2-3, with D hard to call. The CDR3 sequence is 14 residues long. V gave up 4 bases and J gave up 2 bases, with 11 bases separating them. CDR1 is SGHKS and CDR2 is YYEKEE in the germline V gene (reference sequence).

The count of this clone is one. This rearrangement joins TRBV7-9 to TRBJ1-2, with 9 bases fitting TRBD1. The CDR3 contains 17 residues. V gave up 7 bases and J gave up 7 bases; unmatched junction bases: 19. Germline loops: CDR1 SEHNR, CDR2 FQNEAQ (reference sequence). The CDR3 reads CASTPSWTGALLGGYTF. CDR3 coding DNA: TGTGCCAGCACCCCGAGCTGGACAGGGGCCCTTCTGGGTGGCTACACCTTC.

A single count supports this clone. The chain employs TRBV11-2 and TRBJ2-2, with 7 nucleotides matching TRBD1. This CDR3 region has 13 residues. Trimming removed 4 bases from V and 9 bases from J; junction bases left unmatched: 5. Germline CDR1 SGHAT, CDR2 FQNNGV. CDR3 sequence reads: CASSSDRLRELFF. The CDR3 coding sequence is TGTGCCAGCAGCTCGGACAGGCTCCGGGAGCTGTTTTTT.

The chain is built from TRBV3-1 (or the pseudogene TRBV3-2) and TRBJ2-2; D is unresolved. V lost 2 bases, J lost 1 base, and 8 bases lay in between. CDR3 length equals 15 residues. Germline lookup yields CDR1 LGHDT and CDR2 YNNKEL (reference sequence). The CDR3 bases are TGTGCCAGCAGCCAATTTTACGGGAACACCGGGGAGCTGTTTTTT. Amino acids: CASSQFYGNTGELFF.

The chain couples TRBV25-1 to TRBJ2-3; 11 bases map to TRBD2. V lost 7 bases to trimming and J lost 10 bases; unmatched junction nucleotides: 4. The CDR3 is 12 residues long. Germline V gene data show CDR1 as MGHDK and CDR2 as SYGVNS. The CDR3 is CASTQTSGAQYF. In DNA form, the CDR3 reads TGTGCCAGCACCCAGACTAGCGGGGCGCAGTATTTT.

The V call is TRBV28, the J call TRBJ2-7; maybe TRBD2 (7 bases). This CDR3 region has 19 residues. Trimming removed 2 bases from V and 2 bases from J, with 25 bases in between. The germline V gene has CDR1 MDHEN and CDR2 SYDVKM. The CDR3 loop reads CASSLARGGDFGTTYEQYF. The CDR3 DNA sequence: TGTGCCAGCAGTTTAGCCAGGGGCGGAGACTTTGGGACTACCTACGAGCAGTACTTC.

The CDR3 DNA sequence: TGTGCCAGCAGCCATCGTCCTTCTAAGTTGGGACAGGGAGCCTACGAGCAGTACTTC. Amino acid sequence: CASSHRPSKLGQGAYEQYF. This chain connects TRBV27 to TRBJ2-7; TRBD1 aligns across 9 bases. Germline V lookup: CDR1 MNHEY, CDR2 SMNVEV (reference sequence). Trimming removed 6 bases from V and 2 bases from J; junction bases left unmatched: 20. The CDR3 runs to 19 residues.

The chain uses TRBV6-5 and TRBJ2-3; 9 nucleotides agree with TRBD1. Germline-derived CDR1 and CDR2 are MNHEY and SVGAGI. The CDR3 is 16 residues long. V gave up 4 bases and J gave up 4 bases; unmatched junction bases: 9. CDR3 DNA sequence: TGTGCCAGCAGTTGGTTGGGGGACAGGGAATCAGATACGCAGTATTTT. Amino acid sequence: CASSWLGDRESDTQYF.

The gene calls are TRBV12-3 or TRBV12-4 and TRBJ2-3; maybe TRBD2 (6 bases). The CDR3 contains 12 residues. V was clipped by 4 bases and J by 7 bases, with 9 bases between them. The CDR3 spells CASSSDYNTQYF. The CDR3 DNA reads TGTGCCAGCAGTTCGGACTACAATACGCAGTATTTT.

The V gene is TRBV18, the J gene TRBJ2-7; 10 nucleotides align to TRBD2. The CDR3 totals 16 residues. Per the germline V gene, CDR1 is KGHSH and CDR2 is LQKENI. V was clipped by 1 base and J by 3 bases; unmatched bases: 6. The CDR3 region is CASSPQSGGANYEQYF. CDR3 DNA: TGTGCCAGCTCACCACAAAGCGGGGGGGCCAACTACGAGCAGTACTTC. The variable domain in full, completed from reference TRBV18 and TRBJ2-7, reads NAGVMQNPRHLVRRRGQEARLRCSPMKGHSHVYWYRQLPEEGLKFMVYLQKENIIDESGMPKERFSAEFPKEGPSILRIQQVVRGDSAAYFCASSPQSGGANYEQYFGPGTRLTVT.

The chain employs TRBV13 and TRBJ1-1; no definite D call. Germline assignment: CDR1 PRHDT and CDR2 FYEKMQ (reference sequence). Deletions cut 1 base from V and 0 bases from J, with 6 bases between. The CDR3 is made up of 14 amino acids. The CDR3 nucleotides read TGTGCCAGCAGCTTAGCAGTTATGAACACTGAAGCTTTCTTT. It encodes CASSLAVMNTEAFF.

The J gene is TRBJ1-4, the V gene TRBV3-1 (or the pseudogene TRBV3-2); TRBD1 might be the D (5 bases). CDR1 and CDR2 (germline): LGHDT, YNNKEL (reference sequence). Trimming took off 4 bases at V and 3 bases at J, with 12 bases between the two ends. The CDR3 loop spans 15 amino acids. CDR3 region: CASSRGGSSNEKLFF. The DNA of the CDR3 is TGTGCCAGCAGCCGCGGGGGGTCTTCTAATGAAAAACTGTTTTTT.

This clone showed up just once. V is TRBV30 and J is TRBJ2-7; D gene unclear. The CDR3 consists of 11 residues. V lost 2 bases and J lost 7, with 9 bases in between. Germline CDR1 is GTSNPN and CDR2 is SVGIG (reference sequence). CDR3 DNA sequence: TGTGCCTGGAGTCTATCGATAGAGCAGTACTTC. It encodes CAWSLSIEQYF.